This T cell receptor (beta chain) stems from a study of PD-L1 blockade in urothelial cancer. Points from the study as a whole: Below-median pretreatment blood TCR clonality predicted better survival.

V lost 0 bases, J lost 6 bases, and 3 bases stayed unmatched. Germline lookup yields CDR1 LGHNT and CDR2 FRNRAP. The CDR3 has 15 residues. Sequenced by immunoSEQ multiplex PCR; TCRdb stores in-frame clones only, minus some. Among tens of thousands of clones, about 83% were seen once, and the ten largest hold 2% to 2.5%. This clone was recorded only once. Its antigen is unidentified. Time point described: pretreatment peripheral blood. This clonotype originated in a man aged 55 to 69 with urothelial cancer. The sequencing here drew on PBMCs, taken around atezolizumab (anti-PD-L1) treatment. This chain uses TRBV12-5 with TRBJ2-7, with TRBD1 identical over 12 bases. CDR3 loop: CASGLVRGQGAEQYF. CDR3 DNA sequence: TGTGCTAGTGGTTTGGTAAGGGGACAGGGGGCCGAGCAGTACTTC.